These T cell receptor beta chains were read from a single sample in a study of T cell changes during pregnancy in multiple sclerosis. The protocol was immunoSEQ multiplex PCR, while the TCRdb copy is restricted to in-frame clones and leaves out a portion. Here the sample spans around 66,000 clones, over 85% being singletons. Sample: peripheral blood, taken in the first trimester of pregnancy. These receptors all stem from a female donor in good health, enrolled as a control in a pregnancy study. The CDR3 runs from the conserved cysteine through the conserved F or W. A D gene is named only where the DNA matches it firmly. Size is stated for part of the rows, as once, few or many counts, or as a class when the clone is expanded.

cdr3_nt cdr3_aa j_call v_call clone_size d_call
TGTGCCAGCAGCGTGGGGTCGGGACTAGGGTACAATGAGCAGTTCTTC CASSVGSGLGYNEQFF TRBJ2-1 TRBV9 once TRBD2
TGTGCTAGTGGTACTTCAGGACTAGCGGGGTTAGGCTCCTACGAGCAGTACTTC CASGTSGLAGLGSYEQYF TRBJ2-7 TRBV12-5 NA TRBD2
TGTGCCAGCGGCCCGGGGGGCTCGAGCAATCAGCCCCAGCATTTT CASGPGGSSNQPQHF TRBJ1-5 TRBV2 NA NA
TGTGCCAGCAGCTTCAGTGGGGCCAACGTCCTGACTTTC CASSFSGANVLTF TRBJ2-6 TRBV5-4 NA NA
TGCATCACTCAAGGGGAGGGCACTGAAGCTTTCTTT CITQGEGTEAFF TRBJ1-1 TRBV29-1 few NA
TGCGCCAGCAGCCAAGGACTAGCGGGGGGGCAGGGAGATACGCAGTATTTT CASSQGLAGGQGDTQYF TRBJ2-3 TRBV4-3 NA TRBD2
TGCGCCAGCAGCTTGTGGGGACAAGAGGGCAATGAGCAGTTCTTC CASSLWGQEGNEQFF TRBJ2-1 TRBV5-1 NA NA
TGCAGCGCCACCTGGGAGCGGGGAAACATTCAGTACTTC CSATWERGNIQYF TRBJ2-4 TRBV29-1 NA TRBD2
TGCGCCAGCAGCTCCGGACAGGGAAATGAGCAGTTCTTC CASSSGQGNEQFF TRBJ2-1 TRBV5-1 NA TRBD1
TGCGCCAGCAGCCTTCGGCCTAGCGGGGGGGCCGATGAGCAGTTCTTC CASSLRPSGGADEQFF TRBJ2-1 TRBV4-3 NA TRBD2
TGTGCCAGCAGTCCCCGGGACAGAGGGTACGAGCAGTACTTC CASSPRDRGYEQYF TRBJ2-7 TRBV28 once TRBD1
TGTGCCACGACTGGAGGGGTCCGGGACACTGAAGCTTTCTTT CATTGGVRDTEAFF TRBJ1-1 TRBV5-4 NA NA
TGTGCCAGCAGCTCGGGCAATCAGCCCCAGCATTTT CASSSGNQPQHF TRBJ1-5 TRBV7-9 NA NA
TGTGCCTGGAACCGGGGGGGCACAGATACGCAGTATTTT CAWNRGGTDTQYF TRBJ2-3 TRBV30 once TRBD2
TGTGCCAGCAGCTTGTTCGGCAATCAGCCCCAGCATTTT CASSLFGNQPQHF TRBJ1-5 TRBV5-4 few NA
TGTGCCTGGAGTGAGGGCAGGGGGCGGGGGATGAACACTGAAGCTTTCTTT CAWSEGRGRGMNTEAFF TRBJ1-1 TRBV30 NA TRBD1
TGTGCCAGCCACACCGGGACTAGCTCCTACAATGAGCAGTTCTTC CASHTGTSSYNEQFF TRBJ2-1 TRBV11-3 NA TRBD2
TGCGCCAGCAGCTTGGCAGTCACAGGTCTCTCTGGAAACACCATATATTTT CASSLAVTGLSGNTIYF TRBJ1-3 TRBV5-1 NA NA
TGTGCCAGCAGTCCCGACAGGGGGGATAATGAAAAACTGTTTTTT CASSPDRGDNEKLFF TRBJ1-4 TRBV7-9 NA TRBD1
TGTGCCAGCAGCCCCCAGGGACTGAGCTCTGGAAACACCATATATTTT CASSPQGLSSGNTIYF TRBJ1-3 TRBV9 NA NA
TGTGCCAGCAGCCCACAAGGGGATGGTGAGCAGTTCTTC CASSPQGDGEQFF TRBJ2-1 TRBV7-3 NA NA
TGTGCCAGCAGTGAAACCCCTCTAGGGAACACTGAAGCTTTCTTT CASSETPLGNTEAFF TRBJ1-1 TRBV2 NA NA
TGTGCCAGCAGTTTATGGCCTAGGACAGGGAACACCGGGGAGCTGTTTTTT CASSLWPRTGNTGELFF TRBJ2-2 TRBV28 NA TRBD1
TGTGCCAGCAGCTTGAAAGGGGTTCGAAAGGGAACTGAAGCTTTCTTT CASSLKGVRKGTEAFF TRBJ1-1 TRBV7-9 NA NA
TGCGCCAGCAGCTCCCTTCCGGGACAGGGTCCTCGGGCTTACGAGCAGTACTTC CASSSLPGQGPRAYEQYF TRBJ2-7 TRBV5-1 NA TRBD1
TGTGCCAGCACCGTCACGGGGGGTCATGAGCAGTTCTTC CASTVTGGHEQFF TRBJ2-1 TRBV2 NA TRBD2
TGCGCCAGCTCTAGCGGGAGAGGAGATACGCAGTATTTT CASSSGRGDTQYF TRBJ2-3 TRBV10-2 once TRBD2
TGCGCCAGCAGCCAGCGGGACAGTCTCATATGGGGCTACACCTTC CASSQRDSLIWGYTF TRBJ1-2 TRBV4-1 NA TRBD1
TGCGCCAGCAGCTTCGAAGAGACCCAGTACTTC CASSFEETQYF TRBJ2-5 TRBV5-1 NA NA
TGTGCCAGCGCGGTGACGGGAGCCCCAGATACGCAGTATTTT CASAVTGAPDTQYF TRBJ2-3 TRBV13 NA NA
TGTGCCAGCAGTTTAACCGGACAGGGACGGTTGAACACTGAAGCTTTCTTT CASSLTGQGRLNTEAFF TRBJ1-1 TRBV28 NA TRBD1
TGTGCCAGCAGCCCAGATGGGGGGGCGAACTATGGCTACACCTTC CASSPDGGANYGYTF TRBJ1-2 TRBV9 once NA
TGTGCCAGCATTAATAGCGGGAGCAGCTACGAGCAGTACTTC CASINSGSSYEQYF TRBJ2-7 TRBV28 NA TRBD2
TGTGCCAGCATAGAGCGGGGTAGCTCCTACGAGCAGTACTTC CASIERGSSYEQYF TRBJ2-7 TRBV11-2 NA TRBD2
TGTGCCAGCAGCCGACAGGGAGCCAACGTCCTGACTTTC CASSRQGANVLTF TRBJ2-6 TRBV7-9 NA TRBD1
TGTGCCAGCAGCTTGCTCGGGGGACTAGCGAACACCGGGGAGCTGTTTTTT CASSLLGGLANTGELFF TRBJ2-2 TRBV5-8 NA TRBD2
TGTGCCAGCAGCTTAGAAGGAGGCCTAACCTACGAGCAGTACTTC CASSLEGGLTYEQYF TRBJ2-7 TRBV7-2 NA NA
TGTGCCAGCAGGCCCCCCGGGACTAGCGTTAATGAGCAGTTCTTC CASRPPGTSVNEQFF TRBJ2-1 TRBV5-4 NA TRBD2
TGTGCCAGCAGCTCCCCCCGGGGGGGGACCCCCAATCAGCCCCAGCATTTT CASSSPRGGTPNQPQHF TRBJ1-5 TRBV7-2 NA NA
TGTGCCAGCAGCGTAGGCCTCAGGACAGGTCAAATCTATGGCTACACCTTC CASSVGLRTGQIYGYTF TRBJ1-2 TRBV7-9 NA TRBD1